The rows below give T cell receptor beta chains drawn from one sample of a study of T cell changes during pregnancy in multiple sclerosis. The method was immunoSEQ multiplex PCR; TCRdb's version includes in-frame clones alone and lacks a portion of them. This sample has 55,000 to 75,000 clones, with 91% found just once. The input for sequencing was peripheral blood, taken after pregnancy. The receptors come from a female donor in good health, enrolled as a control in a pregnancy study. The CDR3 runs from the conserved cysteine through the conserved F or W. Fields, in order: D gene, V gene, clone size, J gene, CDR3 protein, CDR3 DNA. The D gene is left open where the match is weak. Expanded clones are given a class, and other clones once, few, many or no size at all.

>NA|TRBV2|NA|TRBJ1-1
CASLRAANTEAFF
TGTGCCTCCCTCAGGGCAGCGAACACTGAAGCTTTCTTT
>NA|TRBV6-5|NA|TRBJ2-5
CASSYSMAGPGETQYF
TGTGCCAGCAGTTACTCCATGGCGGGGCCGGGGGAGACCCAGTACTTC
>TRBD1|TRBV9|NA|TRBJ2-3
CASSGPGTGSDTQYF
TGTGCCAGCAGCGGCCCCGGGACAGGGTCAGATACGCAGTATTTT
>NA|TRBV6-5|once|TRBJ1-6
CASSYRRGDSPLHF
TGTGCCAGCAGTTACCGCAGGGGAGATTCACCCCTCCACTTT
>TRBD1|TRBV11-2|NA|TRBJ2-1
CASSPISVRDSPSQFF
TGTGCCAGCAGCCCGATCTCTGTAAGGGACAGCCCCAGCCAGTTCTTC
>NA|TRBV7-9|NA|TRBJ1-4
CASSYRWEDEKLFF
TGTGCCAGCAGCTACCGATGGGAGGATGAAAAACTGTTTTTT
>NA|TRBV2|NA|TRBJ1-1
CASSLQGMNTEAFF
TGTGCCAGCAGCCTACAGGGCATGAACACTGAAGCTTTCTTT
>NA|TRBV11-2|NA|TRBJ1-1
CASRVTSTGNTEAFF
TGTGCCAGCAGAGTTACATCGACAGGGAACACTGAAGCTTTCTTT
>NA|TRBV5-6|few|TRBJ1-2
CASSLQGPGYTF
TGTGCCAGCAGCCTCCAGGGGCCTGGCTACACCTTC
>TRBD1|TRBV5-1|NA|TRBJ2-5
CASSSGTGRETQYF
TGCGCCAGCAGCTCCGGGACAGGGAGGGAGACCCAGTACTTC
>TRBD1|TRBV7-2|NA|TRBJ2-2
CASSPQGESGGELFF
TGTGCCAGCAGCCCTCAGGGGGAATCGGGCGGGGAGCTGTTTTTT
>NA|TRBV30|NA|TRBJ1-1
CAWSTPGGAATEAFF
TGTGCCTGGAGTACTCCGGGGGGGGCGGCTACTGAAGCTTTCTTT
>NA|TRBV9|few|TRBJ2-1
CASSVGDSSSYNEQFF
TGTGCCAGCAGCGTCGGTGACTCAAGCTCCTACAATGAGCAGTTCTTC
>NA|TRBV4-2|once|TRBJ2-1
CASSQDRSHEQFF
TGTGCCAGCAGCCAAGATCGGTCGCATGAGCAGTTCTTC
>NA|TRBV4-2|NA|TRBJ1-2
CASSSSGVDGYTF
TGTGCCAGCAGCTCTAGTGGCGTAGATGGCTACACCTTC
>NA|TRBV5-4|NA|TRBJ2-1
CASSSGQLNNEQFF
TGTGCCAGCAGCTCCGGACAGTTGAACAATGAGCAGTTCTTC
>TRBD1|TRBV7-7|NA|TRBJ2-7
CASSASPGTGHEQYF
TGTGCTAGCAGCGCCAGCCCCGGGACAGGCCACGAGCAGTACTTC
>TRBD1|TRBV4-3|NA|TRBJ1-1
CASSHHWGQENTEAFF
TGCGCCAGCAGCCACCACTGGGGACAGGAGAACACTGAAGCTTTCTTT
>TRBD1|TRBV30|NA|TRBJ1-2
CAGWTGGFAGYTF
TGTGCCGGATGGACAGGGGGTTTTGCGGGCTACACCTTC
>NA|TRBV5-6|NA|TRBJ1-6
CASSFLASPLHF
TGTGCCAGCAGCTTCCTGGCTTCACCCCTCCACTTT
>TRBD1|TRBV19|NA|TRBJ1-5
CASSSGTGGYQPQHF
TGTGCCAGTAGTTCCGGGACAGGGGGGTATCAGCCCCAGCATTTT
>TRBD1|TRBV5-4|NA|TRBJ2-3
CASSPGQGGGDTQYF
TGTGCCAGCAGCCCGGGACAGGGGGGGGGAGATACGCAGTATTTT
>TRBD1|TRBV7-7|NA|TRBJ2-2
CANDRDRVTGELFF
TGTGCCAACGACCGGGACAGGGTCACCGGGGAGCTGTTTTTT
>NA|TRBV4-1|once|TRBJ1-5
CASSPLTTSSNQPQHF
TGCGCCAGCAGCCCCCTCACCACTTCGAGCAATCAGCCCCAGCATTTT
>NA|TRBV5-1|NA|TRBJ2-5
CASSFGQLQETQYF
TGCGCCAGCAGCTTCGGACAGCTACAAGAGACCCAGTACTTC
>TRBD1|TRBV9|once|TRBJ1-2
CASSETGGGGYTF
TGTGCCAGCAGCGAGACAGGGGGGGGTGGCTACACCTTC
>NA|TRBV25-1|NA|TRBJ2-4
CASSSPGQGLNIQYF
TGTGCCAGCAGTTCTCCTGGGCAGGGGCTTAACATTCAGTACTTC
>TRBD1|TRBV7-9|few|TRBJ2-1
CASSFTGQGNNEQFF
TGTGCCAGCAGCTTTACCGGACAGGGTAACAATGAGCAGTTCTTC
>NA|TRBV27|NA|TRBJ2-1
CASRGHGGNEYNEQFF
TGTGCCAGCAGGGGCCACGGCGGGAATGAGTACAATGAGCAGTTCTTC
>TRBD2|TRBV9|NA|TRBJ2-7
CASSGRGGNYEQYF
TGTGCCAGCAGCGGGCGGGGGGGGAACTACGAGCAGTACTTC
>TRBD2|TRBV27|NA|TRBJ2-3
CASRGGTDTQYF
TGTGCCAGCCGGGGGGGCACAGATACGCAGTATTTT
>NA|TRBV7-8|NA|TRBJ1-1
CASSLVTGNTEAFF
TGTGCCAGCAGCTTAGTGACAGGGAACACTGAAGCTTTCTTT
>TRBD1|TRBV6-4|NA|TRBJ2-5
CASSATGGEETQYF
TGTGCCAGCAGTGCCACAGGGGGCGAGGAGACCCAGTACTTC
>TRBD1|TRBV7-9|NA|TRBJ1-1
CASSLGGGMNTEAFF
TGTGCCAGCAGCTTAGGAGGGGGCATGAACACTGAAGCTTTCTTT
>TRBD1|TRBV7-6|NA|TRBJ1-3
CASSKLGVHRGPDTIYF
TGTGCCAGCAGCAAATTGGGGGTACACAGGGGCCCGGACACCATATATTTT
>TRBD2|TRBV30|NA|TRBJ2-6
CAWSEGGGWSSGANVLTF
TGTGCCTGGAGTGAGGGCGGGGGATGGAGCTCTGGGGCCAACGTCCTGACTTTC
>NA|TRBV5-1|NA|TRBJ1-1
CASSLAGENTEAFF
TGCGCCAGCAGCTTGGCAGGTGAGAACACTGAAGCTTTCTTT
>TRBD1|TRBV6-6|NA|TRBJ1-5
CATRQGGDQPQHF
TGTGCCACCCGACAGGGGGGGGATCAGCCCCAGCATTTT
>TRBD1|TRBV7-3|NA|TRBJ1-2
CASSLTRTGVGGYTF
TGTGCCAGCAGCTTAACGAGGACAGGCGTAGGGGGCTACACCTTC
>NA|TRBV9|NA|TRBJ1-2
CASSVQQAYGYTF
TGTGCCAGCAGCGTGCAACAGGCCTATGGCTACACCTTC
>TRBD1|TRBV7-9|NA|TRBJ1-1
CASSSLGGGTEAFF
TGTGCCAGCAGCAGCTTAGGGGGCGGGACTGAAGCTTTCTTT
>NA|TRBV4-2|NA|TRBJ2-3
CASSRDQDTQYF
TGTGCCAGCAGCCGAGACCAAGATACGCAGTATTTT
>NA|TRBV4-1|NA|TRBJ1-5
CASSQERDQPQHF
TGCGCCAGCAGCCAAGAGAGGGATCAGCCCCAGCATTTT
>TRBD1|TRBV9|NA|TRBJ1-4
CASSTGQGNPNEKLFF
TGTGCCAGCAGCACCGGACAGGGGAACCCTAATGAAAAACTGTTTTTT
>NA|TRBV7-2|NA|TRBJ2-5
CASSLAYQRSGETQYF
TGTGCCAGCAGCTTAGCCTACCAGAGGAGCGGAGAGACCCAGTACTTC
>TRBD1|TRBV5-4|NA|TRBJ1-1
CASSVDRLNTEAFF
TGTGCCAGCAGCGTGGACAGGTTGAACACTGAAGCTTTCTTT